One TCR beta chain is described in this entry. What it recognizes is unknown. The data stem from a study of cytomegalovirus exposure and HLA in healthy donors. Regarding the study as a whole: In a later analysis, common viral pathogens appeared linked to several of the most significant clusters. A few of the chains that were CMV-associated were confirmed in vitro to be specific for CMV antigens. For cytomegalovirus status, the classifier reportedly gave diagnoses with high specificity and sensitivity. Prediction of most subjects' HLA-A and HLA-B alleles by TCR beta sequences was reportedly accurate.

Per germline, CDR1 SEHNR and CDR2 FQNEAQ (reference sequence). The CDR3 runs 15 residues. Germline trimming cut 5 bases from V and 4 bases from J; bases unmatched to any gene: 5. Use of 60 Vbeta and 13 Jbeta primers characterized the PCR. The method was immunoSEQ multiplex PCR; TCRdb's version includes in-frame clones alone and lacks a portion of them. Of 150,000 to 200,000 clones in the sample, 70% to 80% were seen once. The rearrangement uses TRBV7-9 and TRBJ2-3; 11 bases are shared with TRBD2. Sequenced: PBMCs. The receptor comes from a woman aged 45-59 years in good health and CMV-seronegative. In nucleotides, the CDR3 is TGTGCCAGCAGCGTGAATAGCGGGAGGGCAGATACGCAGTATTTT. Protein: CASSVNSGRADTQYF.